This T cell receptor (beta chain) was identified during a study of blood T cell repertoires in COVID-19. Study at large: The United States, Italy and Spain supplied acute and convalescent COVID-19 samples. T cells, B-cell-depleted T cells, or PBMCs provided the cDNA or gDNA that served as material.

In the authors' workflow: Reference gene primer amplification gave estimated nucleated cell counts. Here immunoSEQ multiplex PCR was the method, and the copy in TCRdb shows in-frame clones only, minus some. The V and J calls and clone size are taken from that table; D and trimming were inferred from the DNA. Of 200,000 to 250,000 clones listed, around nine tenths were seen once; the top ten hold over 1.2%. This CDR3 is 15 amino acids long. V gave up 2 bases and J gave up 6 bases; unmatched junction bases: 10. Germline assignment: CDR1 SGHRS and CDR2 YFSETQ. The sequenced material came from peripheral blood. The rearrangement links TRBV5-1 to TRBJ2-7; 8 bases fit TRBD1. This clonotype originated in a man older than 75 with acute or convalescent COVID-19. CDR3 DNA: TGCGCCAGCAGCTTTGGGGGGACAGGCAATAGCGAGCAGTACTTC. Translated: CASSFGGTGNSEQYF.